Detailed here is one T cell receptor beta chain. This clone was detected only a few times. The antigen it binds to is not known. No clone much larger than this one lies a single base away; base qualities are absent. The data derive from a study of cytomegalovirus exposure and HLA in healthy donors (TCRdb year 2017). Concerning the study at large: According to an earlier analysis of several hundred of the donors, some 170 million T cells yielded 117 million unique TCR beta sequences and approximately 300 Gb of sequence data. An early release covering about 600 HLA-typed donors comprised 250 to 350 gigabases of sequencing data and some 79 million unique TCR sequences. Among the roughly 390 genotyped donors, around 81% belonged to the genetic ancestry cluster associated with self-reported Caucasian donors. The study aimed to test whether cataloging public T cell receptors could reveal signatures of past pathogen exposure. The T cell repertoires of roughly 660 subjects were profiled by immunosequencing and related to cytomegalovirus serostatus. Along with the approximately 670-subject first cohort, a separate validation cohort of over 90 different subjects was used. The study combined high-throughput TCR immunosequencing, statistical association of individual TCRs with disease status, and machine learning to predict cytomegalovirus infection status. In a later analysis, previously published TCR beta repertoires from roughly 710 donors were re-analyzed and high-resolution HLA genotyping was added so that TCR occurrence patterns could be studied. Rather than drawing on any new phenotypic data, the later analysis identified candidate immune exposures from TCR beta sequences and the way those sequences occurred across donors. To decide whether each TCR beta V gene segment behaved as functional or pseudogenic, an earlier analysis of fewer than 750 of the donors relied on high-throughput TCR beta sequencing. Donor age, sex, ethnicity and CMV serostatus were collected together with the repertoire data. In a later genetic analysis, genome-wide SNP genotypes for about 65% of the 666 donors were used, and that subset was treated as a discovery cohort. All discovery cohort repertoires had been generated using a single sequencing platform. HLA typing covered class I and class II loci at four-digit resolution. Typing coverage differed by locus: A, B, C, DRB1 and DQB1 were typed in roughly 629-640 donors, DQA1 in 522, DPA1 in approximately 600, and DPB1 in just under 490. A handful of DR-DQ haplotypes were handled as single units for association and clustering because linkage in the cohort was strong. Among about 410 genotyped donors of the cohort, an average of around 250,000 unique TCR beta nucleotide sequences was sequenced per donor, of which about 18% were non-productive. Broad study findings and their caveats: A cluster of highly shared sequence variants was judged likely to represent a technical artifact of the sequencing pipeline. Presence/absence analyses assumed roughly uniform sequencing depth across donors, an assumption that may not hold. While some public TCRs were present in many individuals, most TCR sequences turned up only very rarely across donors. Correlated functional status among segregating V segments might be attributable to linkage disequilibrium, but an unknown experimental factor could not be ruled out. Several of the top co-occurrence clusters appeared to be linked to parvovirus B19, influenza, CMV and Epstein-Barr virus, according to a later analysis. Cytomegalovirus status was reported to be diagnosed by the classifier with high specificity and sensitivity in both the original and validation cohorts. The authors suggested that the approach could potentially be extended to other disease states and immunological phenotypes. A later analysis found that HLA-associated TCR beta chains were more clonally expanded and had lower generation probabilities than equally common non-associated chains. HLA typing was unavailable for some donors at each locus, so association tests used only the typed subset. CMV serostatus was the only immune exposure information available for the cohort. In a later genetic analysis, fewer N-insertions in productive TCRs were reported among donors in an Asian-associated ancestry cluster than the approximately 630-donor mean. Because counts were too low, some 17 rarely observed V segments, including chromosome 9 orphons, were left out of the earlier analysis of a few hundred of the donors. A later genetic analysis associated a missense DCLRE1C variant with V-gene and J-gene trimming of TCR beta chains, and an independent cohort replicated the association. The 87-base-pair reads could not distinguish some IMGT-functional V segments, including TRBV6-2 and TRBV6-3, so those segments were excluded. The study gave a list of 150 to 200 TCR beta chains associated with cytomegalovirus. A later analysis associated about 17,000 TCR beta sequences with specific HLA alleles at a false discovery rate of 0.05. Most CMV-associated TCR beta chains appeared to be HLA-restricted in a later analysis, and the HLA associations seemed to be driven largely by CMV exposure. In this cohort, only TCR beta chains were sequenced, and detectable features were limited by the absence of alpha or paired-chain data. A few of the identified cytomegalovirus-associated TCR beta chains were confirmed in vitro to be specific for cytomegalovirus antigens. In a later analysis, the rate of TCR association differed among HLA loci, with DRB1 alleles having the most associated TCRs and HLA-C alleles having the fewest. Strong co-occurrence of HLA alleles, especially DR and DQ, made assigning TCR associations to individual alleles difficult. Broadly in line with IMGT annotations, most TCR beta V segments showed up in productive rearrangements about 90% or about 30% of the time in an earlier analysis of around 550 of the donors. A further reported finding was that TCR beta sequences accurately predicted the HLA-A and HLA-B alleles for most subjects in the first cohort.

As encoded in the germline V gene, CDR1 is MDHEN while CDR2 is SYDVKM. The CDR3 contains 14 residues, cysteine and phenylalanine counted. Here the CDR3 DNA is all that survives: 42 bases in frame from base 1. Trimming at the junction amounts to 7 bases on V and 2 bases on J, and the germline ends lie 14 bases apart. The cohort consisted of some 670 healthy bone marrow donors. Cohort members were all nominally healthy when sampled, although unrecorded immune exposures were likely present. The donor was CMV seropositive and was included in the group of some 290 seropositive cohort members. A peripheral blood sample was provided by each donor, and peripheral blood mononuclear cells were used for TCR beta sequencing. Genomic DNA extraction from the blood cell samples was performed with the Qiagen DNeasy Blood Extraction Kit. The method was the immunoSEQ multiplex PCR assay. For the multiplex PCR, a mixture combining 60 forward primers for TCR Vbeta segments and 13 reverse primers for TCR Jbeta segments was used. The CDR3 region of rearranged TCR beta genes was amplified from genomic DNA with a multiplex PCR assay. The Illumina HiSeq System was used to sequence the amplified TCR beta libraries as 87-base-pair reads. The published analysis was carried out like this. A later analysis tallied approximately 87 million unique TCR beta chains across the 550 to 850 repertoires, and around 10 million of those chains were shared by two or more donors. A nearest-neighbor algorithm error-corrected the raw reads and collapsed the reads into unique sequences, merging closely related sequences to remove PCR and sequencing errors. To assign V, D and J gene segments, CDR3 sequences were aligned to IMGT reference sequences. For a sequence to be retained, at least a six-nucleotide match to both a V gene segment and a J gene segment was required. A rearrangement counted as productive if the CDR3 had no stop codons and remained in frame with V and J, and every other rearrangement counted as non-productive. CDR3 was defined by IMGT convention, running from the second conserved V-encoded cysteine to the conserved J-encoded phenylalanine. The earlier analysis of 587 of the donors excluded sequences that lacked an unambiguous match to a single V gene segment. In an earlier analysis of some 590 of the donors, V segments were called functional above 56.7% productive rearrangements and were called segregating when the between-donor standard deviation exceeded 5%. A statistical classification framework was built for diagnosing cytomegalovirus status from the catalog of TCR beta chain sequences. In a later analysis, TCR nucleotide sequences were compared against IMGT/GENE-DB human TR gene sequences so that V and J genes could be assigned. Using the TCRdist pipeline, a later analysis assigned CDR3 sequences along with most-parsimonious VDJ recombination scenarios. In a later analysis, each TCR beta chain was defined by its CDR3 amino acid sequence together with its V-gene family, and reads without a unique V-gene family were excluded. To address suspected cross-contamination and a sequencing artifact, a later analysis removed approximately 600 highly shared, low-generation-probability nucleotide sequences. In a later analysis, a clonal expansion index was calculated for each public chain from normalized within-repertoire ranks of inferred template counts. Generation probabilities in a later analysis came from a VDJ recombination model fitted to out-of-frame rearrangements, and those results were checked against IGoR. A later analysis scored TCR-TCR, TCR-HLA and TCR-CMV co-occurrence with hypergeometric tests, applying a repertoire-size bias correction to TCR pairs. False discovery rates were estimated in a later analysis by permuting HLA or CMV assignments 20 times. In a later analysis, co-occurring TCRs were grouped using DBSCAN, with TCRdist sequence similarity added in when clustering inside HLA-allele-positive subsets. Repertoires with fewer than 30,000 or more than 120,000 public chains, plus five repertoires with anomalous nucleotide sharing, were excluded from co-occurrence clustering. In its TCRdb copy, this immuneACCESS table keeps in-frame sequences only and misses some clones. Where compared with another copy, unresolved V genes explain less than half of these, and the others have no known cause. V and J calls and clone size follow that table, whereas D and trimming were derived from the DNA. Here the sample has 140,000 to 150,000 clones; approximately 84% occur a single time. In total, the top ten clones hold approximately 9.7% of the sample.

The TCR originated in a woman aged 60-70 years in good health and CMV-seropositive. Recombination joined TRBV28 with TRBJ1-2, with the D gene call left open. Sequencing input: PBMCs. The nucleotide sequence is given as TGTGCCAGCACCTTATTAGCCAAAAACTATGGCTACACCTTC. It specifies CASTLLAKNYGYTF.